This TCR beta chain is drawn from a study of cytomegalovirus exposure and HLA in healthy donors. This CDR3 has 14 residues. Germline V CDR1 and CDR2: MNHEY, SMNVEV (reference sequence). The V end lost 2 bases, the J end lost 1 base, and 6 bases lay between the germline ends. The primer mix had 60 Vbeta and 13 Jbeta primers. Profiled with immunoSEQ multiplex PCR; TCRdb holds only in-frame clones, not every one. This sample has some 180,000 clones, with around 80% found just once. Donors in the study were healthy people who gave bone marrow. Sequenced sample: PBMCs. The sequence derives from a girl between 5 and 17 years old in good health and CMV-seropositive. The V gene is TRBV27, the J gene TRBJ1-5; D might be TRBD1 (5 bases). The CDR3: CASSLQGSNQPQHF. The CDR3 DNA reads as TGTGCCAGCAGTTTACAGGGAAGCAATCAGCCCCAGCATTTT.